Reported below is one T cell receptor (beta chain). CDR1 and CDR2 (germline): SGHNT, YYREEE (reference sequence). V was clipped by 0 bases and J by 4 bases, with 16 bases between them. The CDR3 loop spans 16 amino acids. The sample originates from a study of blood T cell repertoires in COVID-19. Data came from immunoSEQ multiplex PCR; TCRdb stores just in-frame clones and leaves some out. The sample lists more than 250,000 clones; roughly 85% were seen once. The sequenced material came from peripheral blood. The TCR comes from a man aged 50 to 60 with active or convalescent COVID-19. The chain combines TRBV5-4 with TRBJ1-2; the D gene is possibly TRBD1 (5 bases). For the CDR3, the DNA is TGTGCCAGCAGCTTGGACAGGCACCCATATCCCTATGGCTACACCTTC. Its translation: CASSLDRHPYPYGYTF.